Listed below are T cell receptor beta chains from one sample, sequenced in a study of graft-versus-host responses after intestinal transplantation. No cognate antigen is known for these TCRs. Assay: immunoSEQ multiplex PCR; the TCRdb copy retains only in-frame clones and omits some. The table has under 100,000 clones, less than 95% seen once. The sample in question was unstimulated CD8+ T cells sorted from spleen or lymph node cells, obtained before transplant. These receptors originate from a human donor who was the organ donor for an intestinal transplant. CDR3s include the opening cysteine and the closing phenylalanine or tryptophan. D genes are given only for firm matches. A clone size is listed for some rows: how often the clone was seen (once, few, many), or a class if it is expanded.

TRBD1	TRBV6-5	TRBJ2-7	NA	TGTGCCAGCAGTTCAACCGGGACAGGGATCGACGAGCAGTACTTC	CASSSTGTGIDEQYF
NA	TRBV30	TRBJ2-1	NA	TGTGCCTGGAGTGATAGCTCCTACAATGAGCAGTTCTTC	CAWSDSSYNEQFF
TRBD1	TRBV4-2	TRBJ2-7	NA	TGTGCCAGCAGCCAAGAATGGACAGGCCTCTACGAGCAGTACTTC	CASSQEWTGLYEQYF
NA	TRBV18	TRBJ2-2	NA	TGTGCCAGCTCACCCTTCGACAGATACACCGGGGAGCTGTTTTTT	CASSPFDRYTGELFF
NA	TRBV9	TRBJ2-2	NA	TGTGCCAGCAGCGTAGGCCTAGAGTCGGCCGGGGAGCTGTTTTTT	CASSVGLESAGELFF
TRBD1	TRBV7-9	TRBJ2-7	NA	TGTGCCAGCAGCTTAGCGACCGGGACAGGGACCTACGAGCAGTACTTC	CASSLATGTGTYEQYF
TRBD1	TRBV28	TRBJ1-2	NA	TGTGCCAGCAGTTCGTACAGGGGGCAGGGTGGCTACACCTTC	CASSSYRGQGGYTF
TRBD1	TRBV2	TRBJ2-7	NA	TGTGCCAGCAGTGGAGACAGGGGATACGAGCAGTACTTC	CASSGDRGYEQYF
NA	TRBV9	TRBJ1-3	NA	TGTGCCAGCAGCGTAGGTGGAGGGACTGGAAACACCATATATTTT	CASSVGGGTGNTIYF
TRBD1	TRBV5-6	TRBJ1-3	NA	TGTGCCAGCAGCTTGCTGCAGGGGGTTATTGGGAACACCATATATTTT	CASSLLQGVIGNTIYF
TRBD1	TRBV27	TRBJ1-1	NA	TGTGCCAGCAGTCCGGGACAGGCAATGAACACTGAAGCTTTCTTT	CASSPGQAMNTEAFF
NA	TRBV27	TRBJ2-5	NA	TGTGCCAGCAGTTTCTCACAAAAAGAGACCCAGTACTTC	CASSFSQKETQYF
NA	TRBV9	TRBJ2-5	once	TGTGCCAGCAGCGTCCCTTTATCGGGAGCCGAAGAAGAGACCCAGTACTTC	CASSVPLSGAEEETQYF
NA	TRBV6-1	TRBJ1-4	few	TGTGCCAGCAGTGAGTGGTACAGAGCAACTAATGAAAAACTGTTTTTT	CASSEWYRATNEKLFF
NA	TRBV7-9	TRBJ2-1	NA	TGTGCCAGCAGCCCCCAGAGGAAGGGCAGGGTGAATGAGCAGTTCTTC	CASSPQRKGRVNEQFF
TRBD2	TRBV7-3	TRBJ2-7	NA	TGTGCCAGCAGCTTGGATGCGGGGGGGAGCGAGCAGTACTTC	CASSLDAGGSEQYF
TRBD1	TRBV27	TRBJ2-7	NA	TGTGCCAGCAGTTTAACTCCCGGGACAGCTCTCCACGAGCAGTACTTC	CASSLTPGTALHEQYF
NA	TRBV5-1	TRBJ2-5	NA	TGCGCCAGCAGCTTGAAGGAGGGAGGTTCGGAGGGGGAGACCCAGTACTTC	CASSLKEGGSEGETQYF
NA	TRBV6-5	TRBJ1-6	NA	TGTGCCAGCAGTTATCGGGACTATAATTCACCCCTCCACTTT	CASSYRDYNSPLHF
TRBD1	TRBV4-1	TRBJ1-6	NA	TGCGCCAGCAGCGTTTCGCCGTCGACAGGGAATTCACCCCTCCACTTT	CASSVSPSTGNSPLHF
NA	TRBV6-1	TRBJ2-2	once	TGTGCCAGCAGTGAGGATATCGGGGGAACCGGGGAGCTGTTTTTT	CASSEDIGGTGELFF
NA	TRBV14	TRBJ2-1	NA	TGTGCCAGCAGCCAAGTTGGAGGGAGCAATGAGCAGTTCTTC	CASSQVGGSNEQFF
TRBD2	TRBV4-2	TRBJ2-3	NA	TGTGCCAGCAGCCAACTCGGGGGGGGGATCGTCACAGATACGCAGTATTTT	CASSQLGGGIVTDTQYF
TRBD2	TRBV27	TRBJ2-1	once	TGTGCCAGCAGTTACCTAGCGGGGGGAGGCAATGAGCAGTTCTTC	CASSYLAGGGNEQFF
NA	TRBV28	TRBJ1-1	NA	TGTGCCAGCAGTCCCGCGGGGTATGGGGTTGCTGAAGCTTTCTTT	CASSPAGYGVAEAFF
TRBD2	TRBV7-9	TRBJ2-7	NA	TGTGCCAGCACCCCCATGGGGGGGTCCTACGAGCAGTACTTC	CASTPMGGSYEQYF
TRBD1	TRBV27	TRBJ2-5	NA	TGTGCCAGCAGTCGACAGGGTTGGCAAGAGACCCAGTACTTC	CASSRQGWQETQYF
TRBD1	TRBV10-1	TRBJ1-2	NA	TGCGCCAGCAGTGAGTCGAGGGAGGGACAGGGGCCCCCAGGGTATGGCTACACCTTC	CASSESREGQGPPGYGYTF
TRBD1	TRBV19	TRBJ1-1	NA	TGTGCCAGTAGTATAGGGACAGGGTTGAACACTGAAGCTTTCTTT	CASSIGTGLNTEAFF
TRBD2	TRBV19	TRBJ2-1	NA	TGTGCCAGTAGTTGGACTAGCGGGGGAGCCTACTCATCCAGCTCCTACAATGAGCAGTTCTTC	CASSWTSGGAYSSSSYNEQFF
NA	TRBV19	TRBJ1-5	NA	TGTGCCAGTATGGCAGGGATTCTTTACAATCAGCCCCGGCATTTT	CASMAGILYNQPRHF
NA	TRBV19	TRBJ1-1	few	TGTGCCAGTAGTATTGCGGGAGGGACTGAAGCTTTCTTT	CASSIAGGTEAFF
TRBD1	TRBV11-2	TRBJ2-1	once	TGTGCCAGCAGCTTAGTGTCCGGGACAGCACAGTTCTTC	CASSLVSGTAQFF
TRBD1	TRBV5-6	TRBJ1-2	NA	TGTGCCAGCACCCGAGAGGGGGCGCTTTATGGCTACACCTTC	CASTREGALYGYTF
NA	TRBV29-1	TRBJ2-3	NA	TGCAGCGTTGAGCAGGCCACAGATACGCAGTATTTT	CSVEQATDTQYF
NA	TRBV7-9	TRBJ1-6	NA	TGTGCCAGCAGCTTAGCGGGGGCGAATAATTCACCCCTCCACTTT	CASSLAGANNSPLHF
TRBD1	TRBV4-3	TRBJ2-1	NA	TGCGCCAGCAGCGGGACAGGGGGTGAGCAGTTCTTC	CASSGTGGEQFF
NA	TRBV7-9	TRBJ2-1	once	TGTGCCAGCAGCTCGCCGGACTCCTCCCCATACAATGAGCAGTTCTTC	CASSSPDSSPYNEQFF
NA	TRBV5-4	TRBJ1-2	NA	TGTGCCAGCAGCTCTCAGGGGTGGAAGAACTATGGCTACACCTTC	CASSSQGWKNYGYTF
TRBD2	TRBV5-6	TRBJ2-3	NA	TGTGCCAGCAGCTTAACTAGCGGGGGGCCGGGGGATACGCAGTATTTT	CASSLTSGGPGDTQYF
TRBD2	TRBV11-1	TRBJ2-3	NA	TGTGCCAGCAGCCTACTAGCGGGGGGGCCGACAGATACGCAGTATTTT	CASSLLAGGPTDTQYF
NA	TRBV4-3	TRBJ1-4	NA	TGCGCCAGCAGCGCCCAAAGTTCCCTCACTACTAATGAAAAACTGTTTTTT	CASSAQSSLTTNEKLFF
TRBD2	TRBV13	TRBJ2-2	NA	TGTGCCAGCAGCTTTCCCGGGACTAGCACCGGGGAGCTGTTTTTT	CASSFPGTSTGELFF
TRBD2	TRBV27	TRBJ2-1	NA	TGTGCCAGCAGCCCGGGACTAGGCTACAATGAGCAGTTCTTC	CASSPGLGYNEQFF
TRBD2	TRBV7-6	TRBJ2-3	NA	TGTGCCAGCAGCTCCCCAGCACTAGCGGGGGGGCCGGCGGTATCACCCGATACGCAGTATTTT	CASSSPALAGGPAVSPDTQYF
NA	TRBV9	TRBJ2-7	NA	TGTGCCAGCTCCGAAGGCGCGCTTGAGGGCGAGCAGTACTTC	CASSEGALEGEQYF
TRBD1	TRBV10-3	TRBJ2-2	NA	TGTGCCATCAGCGAGGGACAGGGTACCGGGGAGCTGTTTTTT	CAISEGQGTGELFF
TRBD2	TRBV9	TRBJ2-7	NA	TGTGCCAGCAGCGTGTGGGGGGGGGAGCAGTACTTC	CASSVWGGEQYF
NA	TRBV19	TRBJ1-6	few	TGTGCCAGTAGTTTGACAGGAAGGTTGCCCCTCCACTTT	CASSLTGRLPLHF
NA	TRBV9	TRBJ1-5	once	TGTGCCAGCAGCGTCGGGGTTAGCAATCAGCCCCAGCATTTT	CASSVGVSNQPQHF